The 8 T cell receptor beta chains below come from one sample, sequenced in a study of regulatory T cells in long-lasting Graves disease. Time point here: newly diagnosed GD, antithyroid drugs for less than 3 months. The authors made the TCR library using RNA they extracted from PBMCs. Libraries of TCR beta came from iRepertoire HTBI primers plus Arm-PCR of CDR3 regions. Each CDR3 protein gets one entry after TCRdb re-called the multiplex PCR reads with MiXCR. The sample has 620,000 or so distinct CDR3 sequences, about 15% seen once. This same sample was also part of a study on T cells in Graves' hyperthyroidism and ophthalmopathy.

Sample: peripheral blood mononuclear cells (PBMCs), taken at new diagnosis, from a patient treated with antithyroid drugs. The receptor set was obtained from a young woman with Graves disease.

Regarding this clonotype: This could be a read error, since a much larger clone is one nucleotide away. V gene TRBV24-1 combines with J gene TRBJ2-1; TRBD2 aligns across 7 bases. Germline CDR1 is KGHDR and CDR2 is SFDVKD. CDR3 size: 15 residues. Written as DNA, the CDR3 is TGTACCACCAGTAAAAACGCGGGAGTTCAATATGAGCAGTTCTTC. It codes for CTTSKNAGVQYEQFF.

This clonotype has only a few counts. J is TRBJ2-1 and V is TRBV19; D gene unclear. This CDR3 comprises 18 residues. Germline lookup yields CDR1 LNHDA and CDR2 SQIVND (reference sequence). V lost 3 bases and J lost 4, with 22 bases in between. The CDR3 sequence is CASSMGDVYARTYNEQFF. The CDR3 DNA reads TGTGCCAGTAGTATGGGTGACGTTTACGCGAGGACGTACAATGAGCAGTTCTTC.

Points on this clonotype: A clone one base away is much larger, so this may be a read error. The chain joins TRBV5-1 to TRBJ2-7, with D tentatively TRBD1 (5 bases). This CDR3 region has 13 residues. CDR1 SGHRS and CDR2 YFSETQ come from the germline V gene. The ends were cut back, 5 bases at V and 3 bases at J, with 12 bases in the middle. The CDR3 DNA follows: TGCGCCAGCAGTCCGGACATGGTCTACGAGCAGTACTTC. This codes for CASSPDMVYEQYF.

In this sample, this clonotype turned up a few times. The chain carries TRBV7-9 and TRBJ1-4; TRBD1 matches 9 bases. J was trimmed by 4 bases and V by 4 bases; bases with no gene match: 10. This CDR3 region has 17 residues. The germline CDR1 and CDR2 sequences are SEHNR and FQNEAQ (reference sequence). The CDR3 sequence is CASSSGTGPSLNEKLFF. The CDR3 DNA follows: TGTGCCAGCAGCTCCGGGACAGGGCCATCACTTAATGAAAAACTGTTTTTT.

This clonotype was picked up a small number of times. V gene TRBV30 combines with J gene TRBJ2-7; TRBD1 aligns across 9 bases. The CDR3 sequence is 14 residues long. Germline V gene sequence: CDR1 GTSNPN, CDR2 SVGIG (reference sequence). With V trimmed by 5 bases and J by 0 bases, 5 bases remained unmatched. The CDR3: CAWRLGQGSYEQYF. DNA of the CDR3: TGTGCCTGGCGCCTGGGACAGGGCTCCTACGAGCAGTACTTC.

This clonotype was recorded at least ten times. V gene TRBV2 combines with J gene TRBJ2-3; D is ambiguous. The germline V gene has CDR1 SNHLY and CDR2 FYNNEI. Between the trimmed V and J ends, which lost 8 bases and 6 bases, there was a span of 21 bases. The CDR3 is made up of 15 amino acids. The chain's CDR3 is CASQDRVPTTDTQYF. CDR3 DNA sequence: TGTGCCAGCCAAGACCGAGTCCCAACCACTGATACGCAGTATTTT.

This clonotype showed up just a few times. This chain joins TRBV11-1 and TRBJ2-5; D could derive from TRBD1 or TRBD2 (6 bases each). V lost 6 bases and J lost 3, with 20 bases in between. From germline, CDR1 is SGHAT and CDR2 FQDESV (reference sequence). CDR3 length: 16 amino acids. This chain's CDR3 is CASSSFGGGGKETQYF. The CDR3 coding sequence is TGTGCCAGCAGTTCATTCGGGGGCGGAGGAAAAGAGACCCAGTACTTC.

In its sample, this clonotype was seen a few times. At one end, the junction sequence differs from germline, possibly due to a read error. The chain uses TRBV28 and TRBJ1-2, with a weak D call TRBD1 (5 bases). Germline V gene lookup returns CDR1 MDHEN and CDR2 SYDVKM. This CDR3 is 14 amino acids long. CDR3 in amino acids: CASSAGGGGGSIAF. The DNA of the CDR3 is TGTGCCAGCAGTGCCGGCGGGGGGGGAGGGTCTATTGCCTTC.